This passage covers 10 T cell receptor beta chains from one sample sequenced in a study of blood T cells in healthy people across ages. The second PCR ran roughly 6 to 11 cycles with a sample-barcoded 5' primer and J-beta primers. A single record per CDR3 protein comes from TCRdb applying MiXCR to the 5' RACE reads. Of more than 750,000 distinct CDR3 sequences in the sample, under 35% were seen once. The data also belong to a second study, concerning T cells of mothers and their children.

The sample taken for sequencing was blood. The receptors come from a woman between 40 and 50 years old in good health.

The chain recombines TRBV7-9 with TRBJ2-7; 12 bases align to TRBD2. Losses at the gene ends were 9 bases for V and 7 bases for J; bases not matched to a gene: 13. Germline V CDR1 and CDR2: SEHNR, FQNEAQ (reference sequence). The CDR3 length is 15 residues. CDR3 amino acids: CASGLAGSSYNEQYF. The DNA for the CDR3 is TGTGCCAGTGGACTAGCGGGGAGCTCCTACAATGAGCAGTACTTC.

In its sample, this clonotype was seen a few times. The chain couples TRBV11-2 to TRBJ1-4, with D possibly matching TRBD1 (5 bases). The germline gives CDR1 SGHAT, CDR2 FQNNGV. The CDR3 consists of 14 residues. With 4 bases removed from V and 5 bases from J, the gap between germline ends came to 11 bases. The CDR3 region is CASSSRGGNEKLFF. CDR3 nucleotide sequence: TGTGCCAGCAGCTCTAGGGGAGGGAATGAAAAACTGTTTTTT.

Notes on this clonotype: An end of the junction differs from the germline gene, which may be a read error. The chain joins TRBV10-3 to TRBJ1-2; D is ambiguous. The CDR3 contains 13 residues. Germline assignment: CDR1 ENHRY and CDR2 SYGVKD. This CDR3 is CATAGPENCGYTF. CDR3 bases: TGTGCCACCGCCGGACCGGAGAACTGTGGCTACACCTTC.

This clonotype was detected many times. The chain's CDR3 is CASRGPSLALHF. As DNA, the CDR3 is TGTGCCAGCAGGGGCCCCAGTTTAGCCCTCCACTTT. The rearrangement uses TRBV25-1 and TRBJ1-6; D gene ambiguous. CDR3 length: 12 residues. V dropped 6 bases and J dropped 14 bases, with 14 bases sitting between them. Germline V gives CDR1 MGHDK, CDR2 SYGVNS.

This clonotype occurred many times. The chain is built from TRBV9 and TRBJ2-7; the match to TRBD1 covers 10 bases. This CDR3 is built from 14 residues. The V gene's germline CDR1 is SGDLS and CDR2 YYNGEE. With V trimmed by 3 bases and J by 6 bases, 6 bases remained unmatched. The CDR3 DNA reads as TGTGCCAGCAGCGCCCTGGACAGGGGGAGCGAGCAGTACTTC. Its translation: CASSALDRGSEQYF.

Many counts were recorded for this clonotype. CDR3: CASSGQGGNEQFF. The DNA for the CDR3 is TGTGCCAGCAGTGGGCAGGGGGGGAATGAGCAGTTCTTC. The J gene is TRBJ2-1, the V gene TRBV2; tentatively, D is TRBD1 or TRBD2 (7 bases each). This CDR3 spans 13 amino acids. From germline, CDR1 is SNHLY and CDR2 FYNNEI. V dropped 4 bases and J dropped 7 bases, with 11 bases sitting between them. The full variable domain, rest sourced from reference TRBV2 and TRBJ2-1, is EPEVTQTPSHQVTQMGQEVILRCVPISNHLYFYWYRQILGQKVEFLVSFYNNEISEKSEIFDDQFSVERPDGSNFTLKIRSTKLEDSAMYFCASSGQGGNEQFFGPGTRLTVL.

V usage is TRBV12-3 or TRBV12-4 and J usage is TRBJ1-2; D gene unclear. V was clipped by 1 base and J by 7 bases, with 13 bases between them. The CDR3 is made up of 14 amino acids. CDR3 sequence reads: CASSLERVPGGYTF. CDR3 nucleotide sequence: TGTGCCAGCAGTTTAGAACGGGTTCCGGGTGGCTACACCTTC.

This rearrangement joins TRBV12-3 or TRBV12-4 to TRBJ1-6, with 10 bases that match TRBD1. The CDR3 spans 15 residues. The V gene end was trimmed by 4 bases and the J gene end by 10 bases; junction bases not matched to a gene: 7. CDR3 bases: TGTGCCAGCAGTTCTCTGGGGGACAGGGGCTCACCCCTCCACTTT. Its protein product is CASSSLGDRGSPLHF.

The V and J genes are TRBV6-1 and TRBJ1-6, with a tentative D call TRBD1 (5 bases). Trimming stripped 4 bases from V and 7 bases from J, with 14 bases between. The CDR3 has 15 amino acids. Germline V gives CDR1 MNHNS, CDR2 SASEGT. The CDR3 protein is CASSVRGSDNSPLHF. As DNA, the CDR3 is TGTGCCAGCAGTGTAAGGGGTTCTGACAATTCACCCCTCCACTTT.

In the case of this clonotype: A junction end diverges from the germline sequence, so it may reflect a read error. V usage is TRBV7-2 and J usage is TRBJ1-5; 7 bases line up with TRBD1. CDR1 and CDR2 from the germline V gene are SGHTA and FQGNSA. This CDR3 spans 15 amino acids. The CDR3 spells CASSLETGINQPQHF. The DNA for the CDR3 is TGTGCCAGCAGCTTAGAGACAGGGATCAATCAGCCTCAGCATTTT.